One sample yielded the 10 T cell receptor beta chains listed below, sequenced in a study of CD8+ T cells in alopecia areata. Treatment noted: oral pan-JAK inhibitor, 5-10 mg twice daily. Extracted RNA was reverse transcribed, and the resulting cDNA served as sequencing template. Assay used: immunoSEQ multiplex PCR; TCRdb lists only in-frame clones, some missing. The table records about 42,000 clones, roughly two thirds of them present only once. Specimen: CD8+ T cells sorted from blood, collected at week 4, from a patient treated with tofacitinib. Receptor source: a human donor with alopecia areata.

This clone was counted only a few times. The gene calls are TRBV10-3 and TRBJ2-3; 7 bases are a match to TRBD2. From germline, CDR1 is ENHRY and CDR2 SYGVKD. The CDR3 loop spans 16 amino acids. V trimming: 3 bases; J trimming: 2 bases; junction bases outside the gene matches: 8. This CDR3 is CAISDRGLSSTDTQYF. DNA of the CDR3: TGTGCCATCAGTGACCGGGGACTATCCTCCACAGATACGCAGTATTTT.

The rearrangement uses TRBV7-9 and TRBJ2-3; D gene ambiguous. Germline lookup yields CDR1 SEHNR and CDR2 FQNEAQ (reference sequence). This CDR3 has 15 residues. Trimming stripped 3 bases from V and 3 bases from J, with 13 bases between. The CDR3 is CASSFLLDPTDTQYF. CDR3 in DNA: TGTGCCAGCAGCTTTTTGCTGGACCCAACAGATACGCAGTATTTT. The variable domain in full, with the rest retrieved from reference TRBV7-9 and TRBJ2-3, is DTGVSQNPRHKITKRGQNVTFRCDPISEHNRLYWYRQTLGQGPEFLTYFQNEAQLEKSRLLSDRFSAERPKGSFSTLEIQRTEQGDSAMYLCASSFLLDPTDTQYFGPGTRLTVL.

This clone was counted between two and nine times. The chain carries TRBV29-1 and TRBJ2-5, with a possible D match to TRBD2 (5 bases). V was trimmed by 0 bases and J by 1 base, leaving 9 bases between them. This CDR3 region has 14 residues. Germline lookup yields CDR1 SQVTM and CDR2 ANQGSEA. The DNA of the CDR3 is TGCAGCGTTGAAGATCCCCTAGCCCAAGAGACCCAGTACTTC. Translated, it gives CSVEDPLAQETQYF.

This clone has a handful of counts. The V and J genes are TRBV27 and TRBJ2-2, with 10 bases that match TRBD1. Per the germline V gene, CDR1 is MNHEY and CDR2 is SMNVEV (reference sequence). V lost 8 bases and J lost 6; bases outside the gene matches: 6. This CDR3 has 14 residues. The CDR3 spells CASWDRGLSGELFF. The CDR3 nucleotides are TGTGCCAGCTGGGACAGGGGTTTGTCCGGGGAGCTGTTTTTT.

The chain is built from TRBV19 and TRBJ2-1; D perhaps matches TRBD1 (5 bases). The CDR3 is made up of 15 amino acids. Germline CDR1 reads LNHDA; CDR2 reads SQIVND (reference sequence). V was shortened by 3 bases and J by 5 bases, with 14 bases between the two germline ends. The CDR3 nucleotides are TGTGCCAGTAGTATGTCTCCCCGACAGAACAATGAGCAGTTCTTC. Translating it yields CASSMSPRQNNEQFF.

This clone was detected only once. J is TRBJ2-1 and V is TRBV30; possible D gene TRBD2, 6 bases. The V gene's germline CDR1 is GTSNPN and CDR2 SVGIG (reference sequence). CDR3 size: 12 residues. V lost 2 bases, J lost 9 bases, and 11 bases lay in between. The CDR3 reads CAWSTGSGEQFF. Written as DNA, the CDR3 is TGTGCCTGGAGTACCGGTAGCGGTGAGCAGTTCTTC.

V gene TRBV5-6 combines with J gene TRBJ1-4; tentatively, D is TRBD1 (5 bases). Trimming cost V 3 bases and J 10 bases, with 13 bases left between them. CDR1 SGHDT and CDR2 YYEEEE come from the germline V gene. This CDR3 is built from 13 residues. The CDR3: CASSYGIQGKLFF. DNA for the CDR3: TGTGCCAGCAGCTACGGAATTCAGGGAAAACTGTTTTTT. Full variable domain (missing parts from reference TRBV5-6 and TRBJ1-4): DAGVTQSPTHLIKTRGQQVTLRCSPKSGHDTVSWYQQALGQGPQFIFQYYEEEERQRGNFPDRFSGHQFPNYSSELNVNALLLGDSALYLCASSYGIQGKLFFGSGTQLSVL.

The chain employs TRBV6-5 and TRBJ2-5; no reliable D call. The germline V gene has CDR1 MNHEY and CDR2 SVGAGI. V lost 10 bases and J 1 base, leaving 13 bases between the germline ends. This CDR3 is built from 13 residues. The CDR3 here is CATASMSQETQYF. CDR3 DNA sequence: TGTGCCACCGCATCGATGTCCCAAGAGACCCAGTACTTC.

This clone has a handful of counts. The CDR3, as DNA: TGCAGCGCCCTTGTCCTGGGGGGGCGACCAAGGAACACCGGGGAGCTGTTTTTT. This translates into CSALVLGGRPRNTGELFF. The rearrangement uses TRBV29-1 and TRBJ2-2; D is perhaps TRBD2 (7 bases). V gave up 7 bases and J gave up 1 base, with 25 bases separating them. Germline CDR1 SQVTM, CDR2 ANQGSEA. CDR3 length: 18 amino acids.

J is TRBJ2-7 and V is TRBV7-6, with TRBD1 as a possible D gene (6 bases). V lost 0 bases and J 1 base, leaving 16 bases between the germline ends. The CDR3 sequence is 17 residues long. Germline V gene data show CDR1 as SGHVS and CDR2 as FNYEAQ. DNA of the CDR3: TGTGCCAGCAGCTTAGCTGGAATGGGACACGAGTCCTACGAGCAGTACTTC. Translated, it gives CASSLAGMGHESYEQYF.